This T cell receptor beta chain was found in a study of tumor-infiltrating lymphocytes in primary liver carcinoma (dated by TCRdb to about 2017). In the study overall: Surgical resection was performed in China between November 2015 and 2016 on about five patients with histopathologically diagnosed primary liver carcinoma. Of the five patients (three men and two women, aged 30 to 69 years), four had hepatocellular carcinoma and one had combined HCC and intrahepatic cholangiocarcinoma. The five patients had tumors staged T1-T3 N0M0, with maximum diameters ranging from 4.2 to 10 cm. Samples yielded roughly 3.65 to 7.5 million productive TCRbeta reads; read depth did not differ significantly between tissue types. TCRbeta repertoire sequencing, expression microarrays and whole-exome sequencing were combined in the study across five regions of each liver tumor, with adjacent normal tissue and blood also included. A total of about 35 specimens from 5 patients underwent TCRbeta repertoire sequencing, comprising around 25 tumor regions, 5 adjacent noncancerous liver tissues and 5 peripheral blood samples. High reproducibility was observed for the technical replicate repertoires, with mean shared-clone rates roughly 0.89 and correlation coefficients above 0.98.

CDR1 and CDR2 (SQVTM, ANQGSEA) derive from the germline V gene. From the cysteine up to the phenylalanine, the CDR3 has a length of 16 residues. Only CDR3 DNA is held: 48 bases, read in frame from base 1. V has 5 bases trimmed and J has 5 bases trimmed; junction bases matching no gene number 11. Results and caveats for the whole study, not just this receptor: Only the TCR beta chain was sequenced, so true repertoire diversity is likely underestimated because unpaired alpha chains were not captured. Comparison of CD4+ and CD8+ T cell repertoires was precluded by the use of bulk unsorted samples. A significantly larger repertoire fraction was made up by the top 250 clones in tumors than in blood (p = 0.039). The study included only four to six patients, and the authors note findings should be validated in a larger study. Pairs of tumor regions showed greater repertoire overlap (mean about 36%) than tumor-adjacent pairs (roughly 17%) or tumor-blood pairs (roughly 14%), which is consistent with antigen-driven expansion.

TCRbeta-specific cDNA was reverse-transcribed from 500 ng total RNA using a constant-region primer and ProtoScript II reverse transcriptase. Construction of the TCRbeta libraries relied on three nested rounds of multiplex PCR, following a slightly modified ARM-PCR procedure. Multiplex TRBV1-TRBV30 forward primers and a Cbeta reverse primer were used in the first two PCR rounds, each of which was run for about 10 cycles. Sample barcodes and Illumina adapters were added in a final 25-cycle PCR using Deep VentR polymerase. Before sequencing, amplicons between 200 and 500 bp were purified from gel using a QIAquick gel extraction kit. An Illumina HiSeq 2500 was used to sequence the TCRbeta amplicons, generating 250-bp paired-end reads. The published analysis was carried out like this. Trimmomatic v0.33 was used to quality-trim the reads, and FLASH v1.2.11 was used to merge paired reads so that full CDR3 sequences could be recovered. V, D and J germline segments were assigned to the rearranged TCRbeta sequences using MiGEC v1.2.1b. Clonotype statistics, along with Shannon-Wiener diversity indices, were calculated using VDJtools v1.0.0. To reduce sampling bias, subsequent analyses other than the diversity analysis used only the 250 most abundant clonotypes in each sample. TCRdb trimmed public reads at Q25 via fastp, called clones via MiXCR and kept in-frame beta chains. Each entry merges the rows of one CDR3 protein and shows their most common DNA and genes. TCRdb's processing, not the authors' own work, is the source of the V and J calls. Present in this sample are hundreds of thousands of distinct CDR3 sequences, roughly 60% of which were seen just once. Of the sample, approximately 15% falls within the top ten clones.

Blood RNA was extracted from unsorted whole blood with TRIzol reagent; germline DNA came from the DNeasy Blood & Tissue kit. Patients had chronic HBV infection and were treatment-naive at sampling. Before surgery, 3 to 5 milliliters of peripheral blood were drawn into K2EDTA tubes. This clonotype has ten or more counts. It lacks a known antigen. Nothing much larger sits one base from this clone, and base qualities are not available. The V gene is TRBV29-1 and the J gene is TRBJ2-7; 14 bases in the junction line up with TRBD2. The sequence came from a woman in her twenties or thirties with primary liver carcinoma and hepatitis B virus infection. Material: peripheral blood. At the DNA level, the sequence is TGCAGCGTTTCCACTAGTCCGGGACTAGCGGGAGACGAGCAGTACTTC. Protein translation: CSVSTSPGLAGDEQYF.